This entry lists 31 T cell receptor beta chains sequenced from one sample in a study of CD8 T cells in ankylosing spondylitis. Findings of the study overall: What seemed typical of ankylosing spondylitis blood was a TCR beta motif built from fewer than ten highly homologous variants.

TCRdb fed the 5' RACE reads into MiXCR, producing one record per CDR3 protein. The table records about 330,000 distinct CDR3 sequences, roughly 8% of them present only once. Their recognized antigens are unknown. Material for sequencing was blood, either unsorted or a sorted T cell fraction (not recorded which). These receptors were obtained from a male donor with ankylosing spondylitis.

This clonotype has a count of ten or more. The J gene is TRBJ2-5, the V gene TRBV12-3 or TRBV12-4; D may be TRBD1 or TRBD2 (5 bases each). The CDR3 has 12 residues. V dropped 7 bases and J dropped 5 bases, with 11 bases sitting between them. CDR3 DNA sequence: TGTGCCAGCAATGGGACCCCGGAGACCCAGTACTTC. Its protein product is CASNGTPETQYF.

The rearrangement joins TRBV18 to TRBJ2-1, with D uncertain. This CDR3 contains 13 residues. V shed 0 bases and J shed 7 bases, with 7 bases lying between them. Germline CDR1 reads KGHSH; CDR2 reads LQKENI. The chain's CDR3 is CASSPPPVNEQFF. CDR3 DNA sequence: TGTGCCAGCTCACCACCGCCGGTAAATGAGCAGTTCTTC.

In this sample, this clonotype turned up many times. The chain recombines TRBV15 with TRBJ2-7; unclear D gene. CDR1 LNHNV and CDR2 YYDKDF come from the germline V gene (reference sequence). The V gene lost 4 bases and the J gene lost 2 bases, with 9 bases spanning the gap. CDR3 length: 13 amino acids. The DNA for the CDR3 is TGTGCCACCAGCACCTCTGAGGCCTACGAGCAGTACTTC. Its protein product is CATSTSEAYEQYF.

The chain recombines TRBV15 with TRBJ2-3; 7 bases agree with TRBD2. The CDR3 contains 15 residues. V lost 0 bases and J lost 1; bases outside the gene matches: 1. The germline V gene encodes CDR1 LNHNV and CDR2 YYDKDF (reference sequence). CDR3 DNA sequence: TGTGCCACCAGCAGAGAACGGGGGGGCACAGATACGCAGTATTTT. Translating gives CATSRERGGTDTQYF.

V gene TRBV18 combines with J gene TRBJ2-4, with D tentatively TRBD2 (5 bases). From germline, CDR1 is KGHSH and CDR2 LQKENI. CDR3 length: 17 amino acids. V dropped 3 bases and J dropped 6 bases, with 21 bases sitting between them. The CDR3 bases are TGTGCCAGCTCACCGGAATTACTCCAGACGGGGAGAAACATTCAGTACTTC. Translating it yields CASSPELLQTGRNIQYF. Together with reference TRBV18 and TRBJ2-4, the CDR3 gives the full variable domain: NAGVMQNPRHLVRRRGQEARLRCSPMKGHSHVYWYRQLPEEGLKFMVYLQKENIIDESGMPKERFSAEFPKEGPSILRIQQVVRGDSAAYFCASSPELLQTGRNIQYFGAGTRLSVL.

This chain joins TRBV20-1 and TRBJ1-1; perhaps TRBD1 as D (5 bases). Germline CDR1 reads DFQATT; CDR2 reads SNEGSKA (reference sequence). With 6 bases removed from V and 2 bases from J, the gap between germline ends came to 13 bases. There are 13 residues in the CDR3. CDR3: CSAQKGYNTEAFF. CDR3 DNA sequence: TGCAGTGCCCAAAAGGGGTATAACACTGAAGCTTTCTTT.

The CDR3 DNA follows: TGCAGTGCACGAGGGACAGGTTACTACGAGCAGTACTTC. Translation: CSARGTGYYEQYF. The V call is TRBV20-1, the J call TRBJ2-7, with 8 bases that match TRBD1. Germline loops: CDR1 DFQATT, CDR2 SNEGSKA (reference sequence). Germline trimming cut 6 bases from V and 3 bases from J; bases unmatched to any gene: 7. The CDR3 is made up of 13 amino acids.

This clonotype has a handful of counts. The V and J genes are TRBV20-1 and TRBJ2-4; 7 bases are a match to TRBD2. The germline V gene encodes CDR1 DFQATT and CDR2 SNEGSKA (reference sequence). Trimming cost V 3 bases and J 3 bases; bases outside gene matches: 8. The CDR3 covers 15 residues. This chain's CDR3 is CSARGRAIGKNIQYF. CDR3 sequence (DNA): TGCAGTGCTAGGGGGAGGGCCATTGGCAAAAACATTCAGTACTTC.

This clonotype showed up many times. The genes are TRBV5-1 and TRBJ2-1, with D tentatively TRBD1 or TRBD2 (5 bases each). The germline CDR1 and CDR2 sequences are SGHRS and YFSETQ. The CDR3 spans 15 residues. V was clipped by 4 bases and J by 5 bases, with 16 bases between them. The CDR3 protein is CASSNRDRSHNEQFF. Written as DNA, the CDR3 is TGCGCCAGCAGCAACCGGGACCGGAGCCACAATGAGCAGTTCTTC.

This clonotype has a handful of counts. This chain links TRBV29-1 with TRBJ2-5; maybe TRBD1 (5 bases). The CDR3 covers 13 residues. With 8 bases removed from V and 2 bases from J, the gap between germline ends came to 15 bases. Per the germline V gene, CDR1 is SQVTM and CDR2 is ANQGSEA. The DNA of the CDR3 is TGCAGCTCCCGAAAGGGGAATCAAGAGACCCAGTACTTC. Translated, it gives CSSRKGNQETQYF. Using reference TRBV29-1 and TRBJ2-5 for the parts outside the CDR3, the full variable domain is SAVISQKPSRDICQRGTSLTIQCQVDSQVTMMFWYRQQPGQSLTLIATANQGSEATYESGFVIDKFPISRPNLTFSTLTVSNMSPEDSSIYLCSSRKGNQETQYFGPGTRLLVL.

Comments on this clonotype: This likely comes from a read error, as the CDR3 has no conserved phenylalanine or tryptophan at its end. The J gene is TRBJ2-1, the V gene TRBV12-3 or TRBV12-4; TRBD2 matches at 13 bases. CDR3 length equals 17 residues. Germline trimming cut 6 bases from V and 9 bases from J; bases unmatched to any gene: 14. The CDR3 is CASRSVVTSGRLGEQFL. The CDR3 nucleotides are TGTGCCAGCAGGTCGGTTGTGACTAGCGGGAGGTTAGGTGAGCAGTTCTTA.

This clonotype was seen a handful of times. This chain uses TRBV7-9 with TRBJ1-3; D may be TRBD1 (5 bases). Germline CDR1 SEHNR, CDR2 FQNEAQ (reference sequence). The V end was cut by 4 bases, the J end by 8 bases, with 9 bases between. This CDR3 is built from 12 residues. As DNA, the CDR3 is TGTGCCAGCAGCTCATCAGGGTACACCATATATTTT. This codes for CASSSSGYTIYF.

At least ten counts were recorded for this clonotype. The CDR3: CASSLGQAGQPQHF. The CDR3 nucleotides read TGCGCCAGCAGCTTAGGGCAGGCAGGACAGCCCCAGCATTTT. This chain links TRBV5-1 with TRBJ1-5; no clear D. This CDR3 is built from 14 residues. The V gene's germline CDR1 is SGHRS and CDR2 YFSETQ. Trimming cost V 2 bases and J 7 bases, with 13 bases left between them. Using reference TRBV5-1 and TRBJ1-5 for the parts outside the CDR3, the full variable domain is KAGVTQTPRYLIKTRGQQVTLSCSPISGHRSVSWYQQTPGQGLQFLFEYFSETQRNKGNFPGRFSGRQFSNSRSEMNVSTLELGDSALYLCASSLGQAGQPQHFGDGTRLSIL.

The chain employs TRBV29-1 and TRBJ1-2; D gene ambiguous. The germline gives CDR1 SQVTM, CDR2 ANQGSEA. The CDR3 sequence is 14 residues long. Trimming cost V 3 bases and J 5 bases, with 16 bases left between them. The CDR3 region is CSVDVQSAPYGYTF. In nucleotides, the CDR3 is TGCAGCGTTGACGTACAGAGCGCCCCTTATGGCTACACCTTC.

This clonotype was picked up a small number of times. This rearrangement joins TRBV18 to TRBJ2-2, with D possibly being TRBD1 (5 bases). CDR3 length: 15 residues. Germline CDR1 is KGHSH and CDR2 is LQKENI. V was trimmed by 3 bases and J by 3 bases, leaving 11 bases between them. The CDR3 is CASSPSLQDTGELFF. CDR3 DNA sequence: TGTGCCAGCTCACCGAGCCTACAGGACACCGGGGAGCTGTTTTTT.

This clonotype was seen a few times. This chain uses TRBV12-3 or TRBV12-4 with TRBJ2-1; D not certain. V dropped 7 bases and J dropped 2 bases, with 12 bases sitting between them. This CDR3 contains 14 residues. CDR3 DNA: TGTGCCAGCACCTTAGTACTAACCTACAATGAGCAGTTCTTC. Residues: CASTLVLTYNEQFF.

V usage is TRBV9 and J usage is TRBJ1-6, with TRBD1 identical over 8 bases. J lost 8 bases, V lost 4 bases, and 8 bases had no gene match. The CDR3 is 15 amino acids. Looked up from germline, CDR1 is SGDLS and CDR2 is YYNGEE. As DNA, the CDR3 is TGTGCCAGCAGCAGAAGACAGGGGCCCTATTCACCCCTCCACTTT. Translating gives CASSRRQGPYSPLHF.

This clonotype was seen a few times. The CDR3 here is CASSLLTGRYNYGYTF. The CDR3 nucleotides read TGTGCCAGCAGCTTGTTGACGGGTCGCTATAACTATGGCTACACCTTC. The chain links TRBV5-5 to TRBJ1-2; no clear D gene. The CDR3 loop spans 16 amino acids. Trimming shortened V by 1 base and J by 1 base, and 14 bases separated the two germline ends. The V gene's germline CDR1 is SGHKS and CDR2 YYEKEE (reference sequence).

This clonotype has only a few counts. This chain uses TRBV6-2 or TRBV6-3 with TRBJ2-3, with D unresolved. The CDR3 is made up of 13 amino acids. CDR1 is MNHEY and CDR2 is SVGEGT in the germline V gene. The V end lost 6 bases, the J end lost 4 bases, and 11 bases lay between the germline ends. CDR3 bases: TGTGCCAGCAGCAACGGATACGCAGATACGCAGTATTTT. Translation gives CASSNGYADTQYF.

This clonotype was seen ten or more times. The chain employs TRBV27 and TRBJ1-5; the match to TRBD1 covers 9 bases. Per the germline V gene, CDR1 is MNHEY and CDR2 is SMNVEV (reference sequence). The CDR3 is 14 residues long. J lost 4 bases, V lost 5 bases, and 3 bases had no gene match. This chain's CDR3 is CASSGQGSNQPQHF. The CDR3 bases are TGTGCCAGCAGTGGACAGGGGTCGAATCAGCCCCAGCATTTT.

In its sample, this clonotype was seen a few times. The J gene is TRBJ1-2, the V gene TRBV6-1; D unclear. The CDR3 spans 13 residues. Germline lookup yields CDR1 MNHNS and CDR2 SASEGT. Trimming took 6 bases from V and 5 from J, leaving 13 bases between them. The CDR3 bases are TGTGCCAGCAGACCTTCCCTCAGATATGGCTACACCTTC. Amino acids: CASRPSLRYGYTF.

The chain carries TRBV10-3 and TRBJ2-7, with 8 bases fitting TRBD1. The germline V gene encodes CDR1 ENHRY and CDR2 SYGVKD. The CDR3 extends over 14 amino acids. Germline trimming cut 5 bases from V and 5 bases from J; bases unmatched to any gene: 8. The CDR3 nucleotides are TGTGCCATCAGTATTGGACAGGGTTCCCACGAGCAGTACTTC. Translation: CAISIGQGSHEQYF.

This clonotype was seen a handful of times. The CDR3 reads CASSSASGRYYEQYF. CDR3 nucleotides: TGTGCCAGCAGCAGCGCTAGCGGCCGCTACTACGAGCAGTACTTC. V gene TRBV7-9 combines with J gene TRBJ2-7, with TRBD2 matching over 7 bases. The length of the CDR3 is 15 residues. The germline gives CDR1 SEHNR, CDR2 FQNEAQ (reference sequence). The junction had 10 bases not matched to a gene; V was cut back by 5 bases and J by 3 bases.

This clonotype was counted many times. V is TRBV6-1 and J is TRBJ1-6; 7 positions match TRBD1. The germline CDR1 and CDR2 sequences are MNHNS and SASEGT. The CDR3 contains 14 residues. V lost 6 bases and J lost 6; bases outside the gene matches: 5. Written as DNA, the CDR3 is TGTGCCAGCAGGAACAGGGGAGGTAATTCACCCCTCCACTTT. It encodes CASRNRGGNSPLHF.

This clonotype was counted at least ten times. V usage is TRBV29-1 and J usage is TRBJ2-1, with D unresolved. The CDR3 is made up of 11 amino acids. V lost 7 bases to trimming and J lost 10 bases, with 14 bases between them. Germline lookup yields CDR1 SQVTM and CDR2 ANQGSEA. The CDR3 DNA sequence: TGCAGCGGTCTCGGCCCGGCCGAGCAGTTCTTC. Its protein product is CSGLGPAEQFF.

This clonotype has more than one count but fewer than ten. The J gene is TRBJ2-2, the V gene TRBV7-2, with a tentative D call TRBD2 (6 bases). The CDR3 has 16 amino acids. Germline CDR1 SGHTA, CDR2 FQGNSA. V was trimmed by 1 base and J by 6 bases, leaving 15 bases between them. As DNA, the CDR3 is TGTGCCAGCAGCTTAGGGGCTAGCGCTTCGTCCGGGGAGCTGTTTTTT. Protein: CASSLGASASSGELFF.

The chain has TRBV9 and TRBJ1-1; TRBD1 might be the D (5 bases). The CDR3 consists of 14 residues. Trimming cost V 3 bases and J 4 bases, with 13 bases left between them. Germline values: CDR1 SGDLS, CDR2 YYNGEE. The CDR3 sequence is CASSDSGDGTEAFF. The DNA of the CDR3 is TGTGCCAGCAGCGACTCGGGGGATGGCACTGAAGCTTTCTTT.

This clonotype appeared a few times. The rearrangement joins TRBV29-1 to TRBJ2-3; D is perhaps TRBD2 (6 bases). With 1 base removed from V and 1 base from J, the gap between germline ends came to 18 bases. The CDR3 has 17 amino acids. The germline V gene encodes CDR1 SQVTM and CDR2 ANQGSEA. DNA for the CDR3: TGCAGCGTTGAAGTTTTCTGGGACTTAAGCCGCACAGATACGCAGTATTTT. Translation: CSVEVFWDLSRTDTQYF.

The table lists this clonotype with a few counts. This rearrangement joins TRBV11-2 to TRBJ1-1; D unresolved. The CDR3 loop spans 15 amino acids. V lost 3 bases and J 0 bases, leaving 11 bases between the germline ends. Germline CDR1 reads SGHAT; CDR2 reads FQNNGV. CDR3: CASSFFQEMNTEAFF. For the CDR3, the DNA is TGTGCCAGCAGCTTTTTTCAGGAGATGAACACTGAAGCTTTCTTT.

The table lists this clonotype with a few counts. The chain has TRBV7-3 and TRBJ2-1; 10 bases are shared with TRBD2. J was trimmed by 2 bases and V by 5 bases; bases with no gene match: 9. The CDR3 loop spans 17 amino acids. CDR1 SGHTA and CDR2 FQGTGA come from the germline V gene. The CDR3 coding sequence is TGTGCCAGCAGCCCGTTAGCGGGAGGTTTTCCCTACAATGAGCAGTTCTTC. As protein: CASSPLAGGFPYNEQFF.

The rearrangement uses TRBV12-3 or TRBV12-4 and TRBJ1-6; D is ambiguous. The CDR3 has 14 residues. Trimming shortened V by 6 bases and J by 10 bases, and 16 bases separated the two germline ends. CDR3 sequence (DNA): TGTGCCAGCAGCCCCCCGGGTAAAGGCTCACCCCTCCACTTT. Its protein is CASSPPGKGSPLHF.